This T cell receptor beta chain was documented in a study of CD8+ T cells in alopecia areata. Study-wide points: Patients shared TCRs less clearly than mice did, possibly owing to HLA.

CDR3 length: 17 amino acids. Losses at the gene ends were 2 bases for V and 5 bases for J; bases not matched to a gene: 10. Germline loops: CDR1 SGHVS, CDR2 FQNEAQ. Samples from alopecia areata patients were lesional scalp punch biopsies and peripheral blood. PBMCs served as the source from which CD4+ and CD8+ T cells were sorted. Sequencing templates came from extracted RNA that was reverse transcribed into cDNA. Repertoires were generated with immunoSEQ multiplex PCR, while TCRdb's copy carries only in-frame clones and drops some. The sample includes tens of thousands of clones, 70% to 80% of them seen just once. By share, this clone ranks as medium-sized. What it recognizes is unknown.

The chain couples TRBV7-8 to TRBJ2-7, with 12 bases lining up with TRBD2. The TCR was taken from a human donor with alopecia areata. The sequenced sample consisted of NKG2D-low CD8+ T cells sorted from blood. This chain's CDR3 is CASSLLFTTSGSHEQYF. In DNA form, the CDR3 reads TGTGCCAGCAGCTTACTTTTCACGACTAGCGGGAGCCACGAGCAGTACTTC.